Listed here are 31 T cell receptor beta chains from one sample, sequenced in a study of T cell repertoires in cytomegalovirus infection. What these receptors recognize is not known. TCRdb fed the reads into MiXCR, producing one record per CDR3 protein. The sample yields approximately 220,000 distinct CDR3 sequences, roughly two fifths seen once. The sample here was CD8+ T cells from cultured PBMCs, taken from culture after CMV antigen stimulation. The receptors here all came from a human donor in good health (CMV status not recorded). Some clones in this sample may be carry-over from other donors' samples.

The chain uses TRBV27 and TRBJ1-3, with unresolved D. Germline values: CDR1 MNHEY, CDR2 SMNVEV (reference sequence). There are 11 residues in the CDR3. The V gene lost 9 bases and the J gene lost 3 bases, with 6 bases spanning the gap. The CDR3 reads CASTDGNTIYF. Here the CDR3 DNA reads TGTGCCAGTACAGATGGAAACACCATATATTTT.

V gene TRBV27 combines with J gene TRBJ1-5; D remains unclear. The CDR3 length is 14 residues. The germline CDR1 and CDR2 sequences are MNHEY and SMNVEV (reference sequence). The V and J ends lost 0 bases and 6 bases respectively, with 9 bases between them. In nucleotides, the CDR3 is TGTGCCAGCAGTTTATCTAGAGGAAGTCAGCCCCAGCATTTT. Its protein product is CASSLSRGSQPQHF.

The CDR3 spells CASSNRQGYSPLHF. CDR3 bases: TGTGCCAGCAGTAATCGACAGGGTTATTCACCCCTCCACTTT. J is TRBJ1-6 and V is TRBV28, with TRBD1 matching over 7 bases. The V gene end was trimmed by 5 bases and the J gene end by 8 bases; junction bases not matched to a gene: 6. Per the germline V gene, CDR1 is MDHEN and CDR2 is SYDVKM. CDR3 size: 14 residues. Full variable domain (remainder filled in from reference TRBV28 and TRBJ1-6): DVKVTQSSRYLVKRTGEKVFLECVQDMDHENMFWYRQDPGLGLRLIYFSYDVKMKEKGDIPEGYSVSREKKERFSLILESASTNQTSMYLCASSNRQGYSPLHFGNGTRLTVT.

This clonotype has a single count. The CDR3 end shows no conserved phenylalanine or tryptophan, and so a read error is likely. The chain uses TRBV7-2 and TRBJ2-1; no clear D. V lost 1 base to trimming and J lost 12 bases, with 19 bases between them. In germline, CDR1 is SGHTA, CDR2 FQGNSA. This CDR3 region has 15 residues. Here the CDR3 DNA reads TGTGCCAGCAGCTTAGTGGTCGAGGCGGCAGGTGTGCAGTTCTAC. This codes for CASSLVVEAAGVQFY.

The chain couples TRBV7-3 to TRBJ1-1; no reliable D call. The CDR3 runs to 14 residues. The germline gives CDR1 SGHTA, CDR2 FQGTGA. V gave up 2 bases and J gave up 4 bases, with 11 bases separating them. CDR3 sequence reads: CASSLGWAGTEAFF. CDR3 in DNA: TGTGCCAGCAGCTTAGGGTGGGCCGGCACTGAAGCTTTCTTT.

The rearrangement links TRBV7-9 to TRBJ2-7; D not certain. Trimming stripped 5 bases from V and 2 bases from J, with 10 bases between. CDR1 and CDR2 from the germline V gene are SEHNR and FQNEAQ (reference sequence). The length of the CDR3 is 13 residues. The CDR3 DNA follows: TGTGCCAGCAGCCCCGGAGTGACCTACGAGCAGTACTTC. Amino acid sequence: CASSPGVTYEQYF.

The V gene is TRBV27, the J gene TRBJ2-7, with 10 bases identical to TRBD2. Germline trimming cut 6 bases from V and 2 bases from J; bases unmatched to any gene: 7. This CDR3 contains 15 residues. Germline V gene data show CDR1 as MNHEY and CDR2 as SMNVEV (reference sequence). In DNA form, the CDR3 reads TGTGCCAGCAGCTTGGGACTAGCGTTTACCTACGAGCAGTACTTC. It codes for CASSLGLAFTYEQYF.

V usage is TRBV5-1 and J usage is TRBJ2-3; 7 bases match TRBD1. V was clipped by 2 bases and J by 2 bases; unmatched bases: 11. This CDR3 has 17 residues. CDR1 and CDR2 (germline): SGHRS, YFSETQ. The CDR3 here is CASSLPQGVGDTDTQYF. Written as DNA, the CDR3 is TGCGCCAGCAGCTTACCGCAGGGGGTCGGCGACACAGATACGCAGTATTTT.

This chain connects TRBV12-3 or TRBV12-4 to TRBJ2-7, with a possible D match to TRBD1 (5 bases). The CDR3 contains 13 residues. Trimming removed 5 bases at V and 2 bases at J, with 10 bases between. The DNA for the CDR3 is TGTGCCAGCAGTAAACGCAGGGCCTACGAGCAGTACTTC. Translated, it gives CASSKRRAYEQYF.

The chain uses TRBV7-9 and TRBJ1-5; D might be TRBD1 (6 bases). The V gene lost 4 bases and the J gene lost 1 base, with 11 bases spanning the gap. Germline CDR1 is SEHNR and CDR2 is FQNEAQ (reference sequence). This CDR3 spans 15 amino acids. Here the CDR3 DNA reads TGTGCCAGCAGCTCGTCGACAGGAAGCAATCAGCCCCAGCATTTT. Its translation is CASSSSTGSNQPQHF. The full variable domain, its missing parts supplied by reference TRBV7-9 and TRBJ1-5, is DTGVSQNPRHKITKRGQNVTFRCDPISEHNRLYWYRQTLGQGPEFLTYFQNEAQLEKSRLLSDRFSAERPKGSFSTLEIQRTEQGDSAMYLCASSSSTGSNQPQHFGDGTRLSIL.

On this clonotype: This may arise from a read error, as a much more abundant clone is one base away. V is TRBV7-2 and J is TRBJ2-1; D possibly matches TRBD1 or TRBD2 (5 bases each). The germline V gene has CDR1 SGHTA and CDR2 FQGNSA. V lost 5 bases, J lost 6 bases, and 23 bases lay in between. This CDR3 has 17 amino acids. CDR3 in DNA: TGTGCCAGCAGCCCTAGTGCCGAGGGGTGGTTTTTCAATGAGCAGTTCTTC. Residues: CASSPSAEGWFFNEQFF.

This clonotype was recorded once. The chain links TRBV6-6 to TRBJ1-3; D unclear. The germline V gene encodes CDR1 MNHNY and CDR2 SVGAGI (reference sequence). This CDR3 spans 15 amino acids. Trimming took 5 bases from V and 0 from J, leaving 11 bases between them. The CDR3 sequence is CASSTRLPSGNTIYF. The CDR3 DNA sequence: TGTGCCAGCAGTACTCGGCTGCCCTCTGGAAACACCATATATTTT.

A few counts support this clonotype. The chain is built from TRBV7-8 and TRBJ2-7, with TRBD1 as a possible D gene (6 bases). With 5 bases removed from V and 2 bases from J, the gap between germline ends came to 13 bases. Germline values: CDR1 SGHVS, CDR2 FQNEAQ. This CDR3 has 14 residues. CDR3 nucleotide sequence: TGTGCCAGCAGCCCACAGGGAATACCCTACGAGCAGTACTTC. Amino acid sequence: CASSPQGIPYEQYF.

The chain has TRBV7-3 and TRBJ2-7; 7 bases fit TRBD1. Per the germline V gene, CDR1 is SGHTA and CDR2 is FQGTGA. The CDR3 loop spans 14 amino acids. V dropped 5 bases and J dropped 2; count of bases not matched to a gene: 6. CDR3 DNA: TGTGCCAGCAGCCCCCCAGGGGGTGCCTACGAGCAGTACTTC. Translation: CASSPPGGAYEQYF.

This clonotype has just a few counts. This chain joins TRBV19 and TRBJ2-2; D ambiguous. Germline assignment: CDR1 LNHDA and CDR2 SQIVND (reference sequence). The CDR3 loop spans 12 amino acids. Trimming took off 1 base at V and 6 bases at J, with 3 bases between the two ends. The CDR3 DNA is TGTGCCAGTAGTATAGGTCCCGGGGAGCTGTTTTTT. Its translation: CASSIGPGELFF.

Worth noting for this clonotype: The final CDR3 position lacks the conserved phenylalanine or tryptophan, pointing to a likely read error. CDR3 sequence (DNA): TGTGCCAGCAAGGGGCCTAGCGGGAAGGGGGGGGAGCAGTTCTTA. It encodes CASKGPSGKGGEQFL. This sequence joins TRBV7-8 and TRBJ2-1; 9 positions match TRBD2. Germline CDR1 and CDR2: SGHVS and FQNEAQ. V shed 7 bases, J shed 10 bases, and the junction held 14 bases outside the gene matches. The CDR3 covers 15 residues.

The chain uses TRBV29-1 and TRBJ2-1; possible D gene TRBD1, 5 bases. The germline gives CDR1 SQVTM, CDR2 ANQGSEA. This CDR3 spans 16 amino acids. Trimming removed 6 bases from V and 4 bases from J, with 22 bases in between. The CDR3 nucleotides are TGCAGCGTAGCCCTGGCGTCAGCGCAGGGTTACAATGAGCAGTTCTTC. It is translated as CSVALASAQGYNEQFF.

On this clonotype itself: This may be a read error, as it is one base from a much larger clone. The V and J genes are TRBV28 and TRBJ2-7; TRBD1 matches 8 bases. Germline CDR1 is MDHEN and CDR2 is SYDVKM. This CDR3 comprises 13 residues. CDR3 nucleotide sequence: TGTGCCACCCGACGGACAGGGATCTACGAGCACTACTTC. Its translation is CATRRTGIYEHYF.

This clonotype was observed a handful of times. The chain has TRBV3-1 and TRBJ2-1; 7 bases align to TRBD2. Germline CDR1 LGHDT, CDR2 YNNKEL (reference sequence). Losses at the gene ends were 1 base for V and 8 bases for J; bases not matched to a gene: 11. This CDR3 spans 16 amino acids. The DNA of the CDR3 is TGTGCCAGCAGCCAAGGAGGAGCGGGGTCTGAAGATGAGCAGTTCTTC. As protein: CASSQGGAGSEDEQFF.

This clonotype appeared a few times. This rearrangement joins TRBV7-9 to TRBJ1-3; D not certain. Germline values: CDR1 SEHNR, CDR2 FQNEAQ (reference sequence). This CDR3 is built from 14 residues. Trimming removed 5 bases at V and 1 base at J, with 9 bases between. The CDR3 bases are TGTGCCAGCAGCCCTCCCTCATCTGGAAACACCATATATTTT. Translated, it gives CASSPPSSGNTIYF.

The table lists this clonotype with a few counts. V gene TRBV9 combines with J gene TRBJ1-1; tentative D call: TRBD1 (6 bases). CDR3 length: 15 residues. Germline V lookup: CDR1 SGDLS, CDR2 YYNGEE. Trimming shortened V by 3 bases and J by 1 base, and 13 bases separated the two germline ends. CDR3 DNA sequence: TGTGCCAGCAGCGGCAGGGGTGTTGGGAACACTGAAGCTTTCTTT. It codes for CASSGRGVGNTEAFF.

The chain couples TRBV25-1 to TRBJ2-2; D remains ambiguous. CDR1 and CDR2 from the germline V gene are MGHDK and SYGVNS. This CDR3 is 13 amino acids long. Trimming left V 2 bases short and J 5 bases short, with 6 bases between. The CDR3 reads CASSEGYTGELFF. The DNA for the CDR3 is TGTGCCAGCAGTGAAGGGTATACCGGGGAGCTGTTTTTT.

This chain joins TRBV7-6 and TRBJ2-3, with TRBD2 matching 9 bases. The CDR3 totals 19 residues. Per germline, CDR1 SGHVS and CDR2 FNYEAQ. Unmatched junction bases numbered 12, after V lost 2 bases and J lost 0 bases. In nucleotides, the CDR3 is TGTGCCAGCAGCTTAATGCCAGCGGGGGGTCCTAGCAGCACAGATACGCAGTATTTT. Translating it yields CASSLMPAGGPSSTDTQYF.

The chain carries TRBV7-3 and TRBJ2-1; 12 bases are a match to TRBD2. V was clipped by 4 bases and J by 3 bases; unmatched bases: 4. Germline loops: CDR1 SGHTA, CDR2 FQGTGA. The CDR3 sequence is 16 residues long. CDR3 sequence: CASSSGLAGNYNEQFF. The CDR3 DNA reads as TGTGCCAGCAGCTCCGGACTAGCGGGGAACTACAATGAGCAGTTCTTC.

This clonotype was seen more than once but under ten times. This chain uses TRBV29-1 with TRBJ1-1, with D possibly matching TRBD1 (6 bases). This CDR3 comprises 13 residues. Trimming shortened V by 7 bases and J by 1 base, and 13 bases separated the two germline ends. CDR1 SQVTM and CDR2 ANQGSEA come from the germline V gene. CDR3 region: CSGVRDKNTEAFF. In DNA, the CDR3 is TGCAGCGGAGTCCGGGACAAGAACACTGAAGCTTTCTTT.

CDR3 bases: TGTGCCAGCAGCTCCCCTGATCGGCGGGAGACCCAGTACTTC. Translated: CASSSPDRRETQYF. The chain couples TRBV13 to TRBJ2-5; no definite D call. Germline CDR1 is PRHDT and CDR2 is FYEKMQ (reference sequence). The CDR3 has 14 residues. Trimming pared 4 bases from V and 5 bases from J, leaving 14 bases between.

This clonotype was seen a handful of times. The chain employs TRBV6-1 and TRBJ1-1; 10 nucleotides line up with TRBD1. The CDR3 is 18 amino acids. CDR1 and CDR2 from the germline V gene are MNHNS and SASEGT. After removal of 3 bases from V and 0 bases from J, the junction contained 10 bases not matched to a gene. Written as DNA, the CDR3 is TGTGCCAGCAGTGACAGGGATTGGACAGGGGGGATGAACACTGAAGCTTTCTTT. Its translation is CASSDRDWTGGMNTEAFF.

This clonotype was detected a few times. One junction end does not reproduce the germline sequence, and a read error may be involved. V is TRBV12-3 or TRBV12-4 and J is TRBJ1-2; D not resolved. This CDR3 comprises 12 residues. CDR3 region: CASSLANYGYTF. For the CDR3, the DNA is TGTGCCAGCAGTCTAGCTAACTATGGCTACACCTTC.

This clonotype came up a few times. The J gene is TRBJ1-1, the V gene TRBV7-9, with D unclear. The V gene's germline CDR1 is SEHNR and CDR2 FQNEAQ (reference sequence). V was clipped by 8 bases and J by 4 bases, with 11 bases between them. This CDR3 is 12 amino acids long. CDR3 nucleotide sequence: TGTGCCAGCTGGAAGGGTCGCACTGAAGCTTTCTTT. This translates into CASWKGRTEAFF.

Worth noting for this clonotype: A much more abundant neighbour one base away suggests this may be a read error. V is TRBV5-3 and J is TRBJ1-5; D remains unclear. TRBV5-3 is identified as an open reading frame with a role that is uncertain. This CDR3 is 12 amino acids long. V lost 10 bases and J 3 bases, leaving 11 bases between the germline ends. This CDR3 is CAGSTPNQPQHF. DNA for the CDR3: TGTGCCGGCAGCACCCCCAATCAGCCCCAGCATTTT.

V gene TRBV7-3 combines with J gene TRBJ1-5; D not resolved. The V and J ends lost 5 bases and 11 bases respectively, with 10 bases between them. This CDR3 region has 11 residues. Germline assignment: CDR1 SGHTA and CDR2 FQGTGA. The CDR3 DNA sequence: TGTGCCAGCAGCCGACATGGGGCCCAGCATTTT. Its protein is CASSRHGAQHF.